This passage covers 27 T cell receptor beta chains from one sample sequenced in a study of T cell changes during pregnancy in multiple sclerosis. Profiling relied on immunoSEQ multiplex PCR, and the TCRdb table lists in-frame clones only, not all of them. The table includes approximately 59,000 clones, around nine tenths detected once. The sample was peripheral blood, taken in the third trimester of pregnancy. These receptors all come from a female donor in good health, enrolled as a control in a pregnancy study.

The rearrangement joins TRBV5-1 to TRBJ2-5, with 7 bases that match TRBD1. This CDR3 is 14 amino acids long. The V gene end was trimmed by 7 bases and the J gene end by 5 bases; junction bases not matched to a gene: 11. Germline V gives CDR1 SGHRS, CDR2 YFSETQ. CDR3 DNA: TGCGCCAGCTCCCGGGACAGCCTCCAGGAGACCCAGTACTTC. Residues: CASSRDSLQETQYF.

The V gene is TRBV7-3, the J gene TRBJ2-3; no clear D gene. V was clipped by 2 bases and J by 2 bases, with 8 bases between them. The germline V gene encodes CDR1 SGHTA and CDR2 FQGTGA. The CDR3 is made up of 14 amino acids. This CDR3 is CASSLFGPTDTQYF. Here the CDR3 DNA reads TGTGCCAGCAGCTTATTTGGCCCCACAGATACGCAGTATTTT. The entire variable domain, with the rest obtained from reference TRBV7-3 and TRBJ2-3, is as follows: GAGVSQTPSNKVTEKGKYVELRCDPISGHTALYWYRQSLGQGPEFLIYFQGTGAADDSGLPNDRFFAVRPEGSVSTLKIQRTERGDSAVYLCASSLFGPTDTQYFGPGTRLTVL.

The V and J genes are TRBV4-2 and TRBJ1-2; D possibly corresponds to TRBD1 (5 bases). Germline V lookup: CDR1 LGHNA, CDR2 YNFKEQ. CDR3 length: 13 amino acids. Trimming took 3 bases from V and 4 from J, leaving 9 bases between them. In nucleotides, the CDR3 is TGTGCCAGCAGCCACGGGACTGCCTATGGCTACACCTTC. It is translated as CASSHGTAYGYTF.

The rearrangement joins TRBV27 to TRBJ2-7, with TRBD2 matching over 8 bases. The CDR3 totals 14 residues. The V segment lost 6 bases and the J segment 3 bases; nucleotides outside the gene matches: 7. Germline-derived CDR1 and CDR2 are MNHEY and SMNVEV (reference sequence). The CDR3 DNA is TGTGCCAGCAGCACGTTTGGGACTAGCTACGAGCAGTACTTC. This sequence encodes CASSTFGTSYEQYF.

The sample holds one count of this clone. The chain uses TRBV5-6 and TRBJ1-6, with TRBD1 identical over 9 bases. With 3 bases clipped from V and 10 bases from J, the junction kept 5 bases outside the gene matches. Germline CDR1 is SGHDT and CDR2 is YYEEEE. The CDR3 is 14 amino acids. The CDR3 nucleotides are TGTGCCAGCAGCTCCGGGACAGGGATCTCACCCCTCCACTTT. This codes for CASSSGTGISPLHF.

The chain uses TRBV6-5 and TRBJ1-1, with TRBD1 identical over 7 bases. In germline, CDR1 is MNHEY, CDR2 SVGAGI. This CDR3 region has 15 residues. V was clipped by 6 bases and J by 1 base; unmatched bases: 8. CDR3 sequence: CASRTQDRKNTEAFF. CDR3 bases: TGTGCCAGCAGAACGCAGGACAGGAAGAACACTGAAGCTTTCTTT.

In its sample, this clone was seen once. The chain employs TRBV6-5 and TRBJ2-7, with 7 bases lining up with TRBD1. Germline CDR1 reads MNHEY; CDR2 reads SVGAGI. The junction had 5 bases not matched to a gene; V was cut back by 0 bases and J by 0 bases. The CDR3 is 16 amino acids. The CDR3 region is CASSYSGTVRSYEQYF. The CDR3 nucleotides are TGTGCCAGCAGTTACTCGGGGACAGTCCGCTCCTACGAGCAGTACTTC.

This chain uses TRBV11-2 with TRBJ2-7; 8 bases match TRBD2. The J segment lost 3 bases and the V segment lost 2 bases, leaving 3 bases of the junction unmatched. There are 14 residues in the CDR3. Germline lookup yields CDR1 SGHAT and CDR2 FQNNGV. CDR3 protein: CASSLTRGVYEQYF. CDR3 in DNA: TGTGCCAGCAGCTTAACGCGGGGGGTCTACGAGCAGTACTTC.

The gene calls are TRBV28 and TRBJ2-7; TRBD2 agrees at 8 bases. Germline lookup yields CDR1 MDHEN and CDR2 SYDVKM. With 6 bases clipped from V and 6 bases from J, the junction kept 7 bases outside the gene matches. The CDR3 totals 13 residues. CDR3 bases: TGTGCCAGCAGCCCCGGCGCGGGGGGCGAGCAGTACTTC. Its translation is CASSPGAGGEQYF.

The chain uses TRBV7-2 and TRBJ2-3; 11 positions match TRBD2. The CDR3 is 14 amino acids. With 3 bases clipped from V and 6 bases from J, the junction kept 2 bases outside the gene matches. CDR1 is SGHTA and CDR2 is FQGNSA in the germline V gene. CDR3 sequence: CASSFSGGADTQYF. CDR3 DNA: TGTGCCAGCAGCTTTAGCGGGGGGGCGGATACGCAGTATTTT.

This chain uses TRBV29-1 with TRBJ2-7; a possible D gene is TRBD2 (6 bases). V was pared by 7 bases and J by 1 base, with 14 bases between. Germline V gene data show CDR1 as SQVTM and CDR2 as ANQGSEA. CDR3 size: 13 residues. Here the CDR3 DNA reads TGCAGCGGAGGGGCGGGGTTGTCCTACGAGCAGTACTTC. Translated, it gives CSGGAGLSYEQYF.

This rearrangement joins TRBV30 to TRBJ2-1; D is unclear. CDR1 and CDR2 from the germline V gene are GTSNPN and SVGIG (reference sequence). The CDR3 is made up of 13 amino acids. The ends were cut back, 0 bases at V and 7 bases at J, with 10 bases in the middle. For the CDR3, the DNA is TGTGCCTGGAGTGTCGGGTCTCCGAATGAGCAGTTCTTC. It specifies CAWSVGSPNEQFF.

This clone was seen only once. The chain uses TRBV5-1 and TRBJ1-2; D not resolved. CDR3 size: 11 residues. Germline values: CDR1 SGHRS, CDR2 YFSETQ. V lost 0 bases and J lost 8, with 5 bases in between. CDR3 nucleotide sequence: TGCGCCAGCAGCTTGGGGCAGGGCTACACCTTC. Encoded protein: CASSLGQGYTF.

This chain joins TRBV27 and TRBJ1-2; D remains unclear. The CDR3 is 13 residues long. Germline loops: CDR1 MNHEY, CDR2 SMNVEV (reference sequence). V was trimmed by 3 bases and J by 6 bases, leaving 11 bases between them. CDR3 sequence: CASSFGAADGYTF. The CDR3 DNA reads TGTGCCAGCAGTTTCGGAGCAGCCGATGGCTACACCTTC.

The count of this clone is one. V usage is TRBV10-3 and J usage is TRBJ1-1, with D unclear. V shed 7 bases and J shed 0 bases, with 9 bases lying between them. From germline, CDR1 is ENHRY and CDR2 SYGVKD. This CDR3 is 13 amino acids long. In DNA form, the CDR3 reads TGTGCCATCACCCGGGAGCTGAACACTGAAGCTTTCTTT. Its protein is CAITRELNTEAFF.

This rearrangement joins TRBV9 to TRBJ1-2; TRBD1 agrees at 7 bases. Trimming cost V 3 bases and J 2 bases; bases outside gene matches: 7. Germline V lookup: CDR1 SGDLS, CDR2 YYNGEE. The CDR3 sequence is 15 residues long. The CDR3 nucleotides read TGTGCCAGCAGCGGGGGGACAGAAGGAAACTATGGCTACACCTTC. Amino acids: CASSGGTEGNYGYTF.

The CDR3 loop reads CASSTSTSGGASPFF. The DNA of the CDR3 is TGTGCCAGTAGTACCTCGACTAGCGGGGGGGCCTCTCCGTTCTTC. This chain uses TRBV19 with TRBJ2-1; 14 nucleotides match TRBD2. Per germline, CDR1 LNHDA and CDR2 SQIVND (reference sequence). Trimming took 4 bases from V and 15 from J; bases not matched to a gene: 11. The CDR3 loop spans 15 amino acids.

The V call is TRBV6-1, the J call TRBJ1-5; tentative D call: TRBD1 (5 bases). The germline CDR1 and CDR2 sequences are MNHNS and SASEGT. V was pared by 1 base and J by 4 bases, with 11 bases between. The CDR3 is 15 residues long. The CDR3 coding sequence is TGTGCCAGCAGTGAAGGGGGCACGCCAAATCAGCCCCAGCATTTT. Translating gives CASSEGGTPNQPQHF.

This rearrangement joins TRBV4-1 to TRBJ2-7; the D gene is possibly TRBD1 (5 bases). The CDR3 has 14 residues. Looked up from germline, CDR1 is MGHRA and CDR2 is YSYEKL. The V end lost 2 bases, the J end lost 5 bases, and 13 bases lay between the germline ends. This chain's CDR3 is CASSQPQGPDEQYF. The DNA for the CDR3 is TGCGCCAGCAGCCAACCCCAGGGTCCCGACGAGCAGTACTTC.

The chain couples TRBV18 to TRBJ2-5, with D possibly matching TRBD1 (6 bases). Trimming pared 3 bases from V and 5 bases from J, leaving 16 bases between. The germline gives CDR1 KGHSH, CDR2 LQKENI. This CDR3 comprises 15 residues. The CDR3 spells CASSPGQLLGETQYF. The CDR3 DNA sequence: TGTGCCAGCTCACCCGGACAGCTCCTAGGGGAGACCCAGTACTTC.

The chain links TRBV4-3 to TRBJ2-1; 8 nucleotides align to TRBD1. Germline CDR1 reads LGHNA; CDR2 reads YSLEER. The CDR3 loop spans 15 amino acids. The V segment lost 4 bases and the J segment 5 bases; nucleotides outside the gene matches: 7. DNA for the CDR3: TGCGCCAGCAGCCGGCAGGGGGCCGGGAACAATGAGCAGTTCTTC. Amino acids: CASSRQGAGNNEQFF.

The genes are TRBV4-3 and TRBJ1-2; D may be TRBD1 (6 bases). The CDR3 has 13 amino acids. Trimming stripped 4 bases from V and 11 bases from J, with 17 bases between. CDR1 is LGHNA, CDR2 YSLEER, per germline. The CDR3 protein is CASSLWGNREYTF. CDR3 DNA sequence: TGCGCCAGCAGCCTTTGGGGGAACAGGGAGTACACCTTC.

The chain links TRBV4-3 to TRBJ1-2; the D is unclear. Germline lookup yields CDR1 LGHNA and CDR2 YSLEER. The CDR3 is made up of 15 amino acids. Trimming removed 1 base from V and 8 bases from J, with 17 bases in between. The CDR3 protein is CASSQVLTVPLGYTF. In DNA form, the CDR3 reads TGCGCCAGCAGCCAAGTTTTAACAGTCCCTTTGGGCTACACCTTC.

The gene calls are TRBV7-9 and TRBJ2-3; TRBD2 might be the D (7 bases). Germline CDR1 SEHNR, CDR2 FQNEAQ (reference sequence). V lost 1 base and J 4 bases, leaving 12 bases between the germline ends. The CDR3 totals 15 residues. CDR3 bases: TGTGCCAGCAGCTTAGGAGGGGGGGCGGCAGATACGCAGTATTTT. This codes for CASSLGGGAADTQYF.

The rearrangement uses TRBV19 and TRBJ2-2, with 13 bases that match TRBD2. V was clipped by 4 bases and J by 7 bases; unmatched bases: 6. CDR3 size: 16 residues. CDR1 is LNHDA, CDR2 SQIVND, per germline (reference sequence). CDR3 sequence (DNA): TGTGCCAGTAGTAGACTAGCGGGGGGCTTTATCGGGGAGCTGTTTTTT. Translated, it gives CASSRLAGGFIGELFF.

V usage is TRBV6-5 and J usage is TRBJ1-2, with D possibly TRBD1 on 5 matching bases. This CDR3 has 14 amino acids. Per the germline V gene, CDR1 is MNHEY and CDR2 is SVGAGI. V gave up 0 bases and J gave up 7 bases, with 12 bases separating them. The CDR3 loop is CASSYSKQGFGYTF. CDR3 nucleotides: TGTGCCAGCAGTTACTCGAAGCAGGGCTTTGGCTACACCTTC.

CDR3 sequence: CASSQPGDGNTIYF. The CDR3 coding sequence is TGCGCCAGCAGCCAGCCGGGGGACGGAAACACCATATATTTT. The chain couples TRBV4-3 to TRBJ1-3; perhaps TRBD1 as D (5 bases). Germline lookup yields CDR1 LGHNA and CDR2 YSLEER. The CDR3 runs 14 residues. Trimming left V 3 bases short and J 4 bases short, with 10 bases between.